The 20 T cell receptor beta chains in this list originate from one sample, sequenced in a study of blood T cell repertoires in COVID-19. Repertoires were generated with immunoSEQ multiplex PCR, while TCRdb's copy carries only in-frame clones and drops some. The sample has around 76,000 clones, approximately 90% seen once. Material: peripheral blood. The receptors were sampled from a man in his fifties or sixties with acute or convalescent COVID-19.

The chain carries TRBV7-3 and TRBJ1-6, with a possible D match to TRBD1 (5 bases). This CDR3 has 15 amino acids. V shed 2 bases and J shed 2 bases, with 7 bases lying between them. From germline, CDR1 is SGHTA and CDR2 FQGTGA. This chain's CDR3 is CASSLSGAYNSPLHF. DNA of the CDR3: TGTGCCAGCAGCTTATCGGGGGCCTATAATTCACCCCTCCACTTT.

The chain is built from TRBV19 and TRBJ2-3; 14 bases agree with TRBD2. J gave up 7 bases and V 4 bases, and 16 bases lay outside the gene matches. The CDR3 extends over 19 amino acids. Germline CDR1 reads LNHDA; CDR2 reads SQIVND (reference sequence). The CDR3 DNA is TGTGCCAGTAGTAAGAGGAGGAAATCCGGGACTAGCGGGAGTTATACGCAGTATTTT. Its protein product is CASSKRRKSGTSGSYTQYF.

The rearrangement joins TRBV9 to TRBJ1-2; 8 bases align to TRBD1. The J segment lost 3 bases and the V segment lost 4 bases, leaving 8 bases of the junction unmatched. CDR1 and CDR2 from the germline V gene are SGDLS and YYNGEE. CDR3 length equals 15 residues. In nucleotides, the CDR3 is TGTGCCAGCAGCCCAGGACAGGGTTTACACTATGGCTACACCTTC. The encoded protein is CASSPGQGLHYGYTF. Filled out from reference TRBV9 and TRBJ1-2, the complete variable domain reads DSGVTQTPKHLITATGQRVTLRCSPRSGDLSVYWYQQSLDQGLQFLIQYYNGEERAKGNILERFSAQQFPDLHSELNLSSLELGDSALYFCASSPGQGLHYGYTFGSGTRLTVV.

This clone was counted a single time. The same CDR3 arises from other DNA sequences in this sample as well. This rearrangement joins TRBV25-1 to TRBJ1-6; D might be TRBD1 (6 bases). Per the germline V gene, CDR1 is MGHDK and CDR2 is SYGVNS. V lost 2 bases, J lost 7 bases, and 6 bases lay in between. The CDR3 has 13 residues. DNA for the CDR3: TGTGCCAGCAGTGAAACAGGGAATTCACCCCTCCACTTT. Protein product: CASSETGNSPLHF.

The chain has TRBV3-1 (or the pseudogene TRBV3-2) and TRBJ2-1, with D hard to call. The CDR3 covers 15 residues. Trimming left V 10 bases short and J 3 bases short, with 19 bases between. Looked up from germline, CDR1 is LGHDT and CDR2 is YNNKEL (reference sequence). As DNA, the CDR3 is TGTGCCACCACCCCTAGAGCTAGGCTCTACAATGAGCAGTTCTTC. This translates into CATTPRARLYNEQFF.

The sample holds one count of this clone. J is TRBJ2-1 and V is TRBV6-4; possibly TRBD2 for D (7 bases). Germline loops: CDR1 MRHNA, CDR2 SNTAGT. This CDR3 is built from 16 residues. Deletions cut 6 bases from V and 2 bases from J, with 17 bases between. CDR3 in amino acids: CASSLIGGAAYNEQFF. CDR3 nucleotides: TGTGCCAGCAGCCTAATTGGGGGGGCCGCCTACAATGAGCAGTTCTTC.

J is TRBJ1-5 and V is TRBV28; 7 nucleotides line up with TRBD1. This CDR3 contains 14 residues. V lost 5 bases, J lost 3 bases, and 4 bases stayed unmatched. Germline assignment: CDR1 MDHEN and CDR2 SYDVKM. This chain's CDR3 is CASSQGQYNQPQHF. The CDR3 DNA sequence: TGTGCCAGCAGTCAGGGACAGTACAATCAGCCCCAGCATTTT.

The genes are TRBV23-1 and TRBJ1-5; weak D call: TRBD1 (6 bases). TRBV23-1 is marked as an open reading frame, function uncertain. V gave up 2 bases and J gave up 1 base, with 9 bases separating them. There are 15 residues in the CDR3. For the CDR3, the DNA is TGCGCCAGCAGTCAAGCTACAGGGAGCAATCAGCCCCAGCATTTT. This translates into CASSQATGSNQPQHF.

This chain joins TRBV3-1 (or the pseudogene TRBV3-2) and TRBJ2-5, with 14 bases identical to TRBD2. J gave up 5 bases and V 1 base, and 3 bases lay outside the gene matches. Germline CDR1 LGHDT, CDR2 YNNKEL (reference sequence). CDR3 size: 16 residues. This CDR3 reads CASSQGTSGGRETQYF. CDR3 nucleotide sequence: TGTGCCAGCAGCCAAGGGACTAGCGGGGGGCGGGAGACCCAGTACTTC.

The chain is built from TRBV19 and TRBJ1-5, with a possible D match to TRBD1 (5 bases). This CDR3 has 14 amino acids. Germline CDR1 is LNHDA and CDR2 is SQIVND (reference sequence). V was pared by 3 bases and J by 5 bases, with 11 bases between. In DNA form, the CDR3 reads TGTGCCAGTAGTATTTCAGGGCCGGATCAGCCCCAGCATTTT. Its protein product is CASSISGPDQPQHF.

This sequence joins TRBV5-4 and TRBJ2-7; TRBD1 aligns across 9 bases. V was clipped by 0 bases and J by 7 bases; unmatched bases: 8. CDR3 length: 15 residues. The germline V gene has CDR1 SGHNT and CDR2 YYREEE (reference sequence). The CDR3 DNA reads as TGTGCCAGCAGCTTGGCCCGGGACAGGGTGGATGAGCAGTACTTC. Translating it yields CASSLARDRVDEQYF. The full variable domain, in which reference TRBV5-4 and TRBJ2-7 provide the parts outside the CDR3, is ETGVTQSPTHLIKTRGQQVTLRCSSQSGHNTVSWYQQALGQGPQFIFQYYREEENGRGNFPPRFSGLQFPNYSSELNVNALELDDSALYLCASSLARDRVDEQYFGPGTRLTVT.

This clone was seen only once. The chain couples TRBV6-1 to TRBJ2-1; 8 bases are a match to TRBD2. From germline, CDR1 is MNHNS and CDR2 SASEGT. The CDR3 totals 17 residues. V lost 0 bases, J lost 12 bases, and 16 bases stayed unmatched. CDR3 sequence (DNA): TGTGCCAGCAGTGAAGCGCCTATGGAGCGGGGGAGGACCGGGCAGTTCTTC. This encodes CASSEAPMERGRTGQFF.

The CDR3 nucleotides are TGTGCCAGCAGCTTAGCGCGGGCCAACATTCAGTACTTC. Translated: CASSLARANIQYF. This chain connects TRBV7-2 to TRBJ2-4; weak D call: TRBD2 (5 bases). Germline V lookup: CDR1 SGHTA, CDR2 FQGNSA. This CDR3 is 13 amino acids long. V gave up 0 bases and J gave up 7 bases, with 7 bases separating them.

This clone appeared a single time. The rearrangement joins TRBV28 to TRBJ1-5; no reliable D call. Germline values: CDR1 MDHEN, CDR2 SYDVKM. This CDR3 region has 16 residues. V was cut by 2 bases and J by 0 bases, with 11 bases left in between. CDR3 sequence (DNA): TGTGCCAGCAGTTTAGGGCTACCTAATAGCAATCAGCCCCAGCATTTT. Translation: CASSLGLPNSNQPQHF.

This clone appeared a few times. The chain combines TRBV11-1 with TRBJ1-1; the D is unclear. The germline CDR1 and CDR2 sequences are SGHAT and FQDESV (reference sequence). The CDR3 runs to 14 residues. V was shortened by 5 bases and J by 5 bases, with 15 bases between the two germline ends. In DNA form, the CDR3 reads TGTGCCAGCAGCCCGAGGACTCGGAGGACTGAAGCTTTCTTT. As protein: CASSPRTRRTEAFF.

The chain couples TRBV9 to TRBJ2-2, with D possibly being TRBD1 (7 bases). The germline V and J ends were trimmed by 2 bases and 3 bases, with 14 bases remaining between them. This CDR3 has 16 amino acids. The germline V gene has CDR1 SGDLS and CDR2 YYNGEE. CDR3 amino acids: CASSVSGGGHTGELFF. The CDR3 DNA follows: TGTGCCAGCAGCGTTTCAGGGGGAGGTCACACCGGGGAGCTGTTTTTT.

The chain couples TRBV19 to TRBJ2-2; D may be TRBD2 (6 bases). Germline CDR1 reads LNHDA; CDR2 reads SQIVND (reference sequence). Trimming cost V 2 bases and J 7 bases, with 20 bases left between them. CDR3 length: 17 amino acids. The CDR3 region has the DNA TGTGCCAGTAGTATAAGACTAGGGGTTTTGACGGGCGGGGAGCTGTTTTTT. Protein: CASSIRLGVLTGGELFF.

This clone was seen once. V and J are TRBV2 and TRBJ2-3; the match to TRBD1 covers 11 bases. V gave up 5 bases and J gave up 3 bases; unmatched junction bases: 4. The CDR3 runs to 15 residues. The germline V gene has CDR1 SNHLY and CDR2 FYNNEI. In nucleotides, the CDR3 is TGTGCCAGCAGTATGGACAGGGGGCCTACAGATACGCAGTATTTT. Its protein is CASSMDRGPTDTQYF.

V gene TRBV5-1 combines with J gene TRBJ2-2; TRBD2 matches 11 bases. The V gene end was trimmed by 0 bases and the J gene end by 8 bases; junction bases not matched to a gene: 9. The germline CDR1 and CDR2 sequences are SGHRS and YFSETQ. This CDR3 region has 17 residues. The CDR3 DNA reads as TGCGCCAGCAGCTTGGAGCCTAGCGGGAGGATCGGTGGGGAGCTGTTTTTT. Translating it yields CASSLEPSGRIGGELFF.

The chain couples TRBV2 to TRBJ2-7; D gene unclear. V lost 5 bases and J lost 5, with 19 bases in between. This CDR3 region has 15 residues. Germline V gene data show CDR1 as SNHLY and CDR2 as FYNNEI. The CDR3 region is CASSTSWALGDEQYF. In DNA form, the CDR3 reads TGTGCCAGCAGTACCTCTTGGGCCCTTGGCGACGAGCAGTACTTC.